A single sample is the source of the 25 T cell receptor beta chains below, sequenced in a study of cytomegalovirus exposure and HLA in healthy donors. Use of 60 Vbeta and 13 Jbeta primers characterized the PCR. Method: immunoSEQ multiplex PCR; TCRdb's copy keeps in-frame clones and lacks some. The data contain approximately 160,000 clones, roughly 70% of them singletons. The sample was PBMCs. Every receptor here comes from a woman aged 40 to 50 in good health and CMV-seropositive.

CDR3 amino acids: CASSYSGGPKLYEQYF. The CDR3 DNA reads as TGTGCCAGCAGTTACTCTGGAGGACCCAAACTCTACGAGCAGTACTTC. The J gene is TRBJ2-7, the V gene TRBV6-5, with D tentatively TRBD2 (5 bases). The germline V gene encodes CDR1 MNHEY and CDR2 SVGAGI. Deletions cut 0 bases from V and 3 bases from J, with 15 bases between. The CDR3 has 16 amino acids.

J is TRBJ2-5 and V is TRBV2, with 9 nucleotides matching TRBD1. The J call may be wrong; the DNA end is better matched by TRBJ2-7. The CDR3 covers 14 residues. Germline V gene sequence: CDR1 SNHLY, CDR2 FYNNEI. CDR3 sequence reads: CASRFGQGRYEQYF. CDR3 bases: TGTGCCAGCAGGTTTGGACAGGGGAGGTACGAGCAGTACTTC.

The rearrangement joins TRBV5-4 to TRBJ2-5, with D unresolved. Germline CDR1 reads SGHNT; CDR2 reads YYREEE (reference sequence). The CDR3 is made up of 16 amino acids. V lost 0 bases to trimming and J lost 5 bases, with 17 bases between them. CDR3 DNA: TGTGCCAGCAGCTTGGATGGCCTTGCAAACGGGGAGACCCAGTACTTC. Its protein product is CASSLDGLANGETQYF.

This clone appeared once. This chain connects TRBV4-1 to TRBJ1-4, with D unresolved. V was shortened by 0 bases and J by 8 bases, with 13 bases between the two germline ends. The CDR3 extends over 15 amino acids. Looked up from germline, CDR1 is MGHRA and CDR2 is YSYEKL. The CDR3 region is CASSQDGGPSEKLFF. The CDR3 DNA sequence: TGCGCCAGCAGCCAAGATGGAGGGCCAAGCGAAAAACTGTTTTTT.

CDR3 in amino acids: CATSKGGYNGNTIYF. CDR3 nucleotide sequence: TGTGCCACCAGCAAAGGGGGCTACAACGGAAACACCATATATTTT. The rearrangement joins TRBV15 to TRBJ1-3; the match to TRBD1 covers 7 bases. Trimming at V came to 4 bases and at J to 4 bases, leaving 7 bases not matched to a gene. Germline assignment: CDR1 LNHNV and CDR2 YYDKDF (reference sequence). The CDR3 is 15 amino acids.

The chain uses TRBV19 and TRBJ2-6; D uncertain. Trimming cost V 5 bases and J 0 bases, with 11 bases left between them. The germline V gene has CDR1 LNHDA and CDR2 SQIVND (reference sequence). The CDR3 length is 16 residues. The CDR3 region is CASSVVAPSGANVLTF. The CDR3 nucleotides are TGTGCCAGTAGTGTTGTAGCTCCCTCTGGGGCCAACGTCCTGACTTTC.

CDR3 sequence: CASSWAKELAGITDTQYF. CDR3 DNA: TGTGCCAGCAGCTGGGCGAAAGAACTAGCGGGGATCACAGATACGCAGTATTTT. The V and J genes are TRBV5-6 and TRBJ2-3; 10 positions match TRBD2. The CDR3 has 18 amino acids. In germline, CDR1 is SGHDT, CDR2 YYEEEE. The trim removed 3 bases at V and 2 bases at J, leaving 12 bases unmatched.

The genes are TRBV7-9 and TRBJ1-2, with 10 nucleotides matching TRBD1. The CDR3 consists of 13 residues. The germline V gene encodes CDR1 SEHNR and CDR2 FQNEAQ (reference sequence). The ends lost 5 bases at V and 3 bases at J; junction bases unmatched: 0. The CDR3 loop is CASSGQGDYGYTF. CDR3 sequence (DNA): TGTGCCAGCAGCGGACAGGGGGACTATGGCTACACCTTC.

The V and J genes are TRBV15 and TRBJ2-1, with TRBD2 matching 8 bases. Germline V gene sequence: CDR1 LNHNV, CDR2 YYDKDF (reference sequence). There are 16 residues in the CDR3. Losses at the gene ends were 3 bases for V and 1 base for J; bases not matched to a gene: 5. The CDR3 DNA sequence: TGTGCCACCAGCAGTACTAGCGGCGAATCCTACAATGAGCAGTTCTTC. Protein sequence: CATSSTSGESYNEQFF. Looking up the rest from reference TRBV15 and TRBJ2-1 gives the full variable domain: DAMVIQNPRYQVTQFGKPVTLSCSQTLNHNVMYWYQQKSSQAPKLLFHYYDKDFNNEADTPDNFQSRRPNTSFCFLDIRSPGLGDTAMYLCATSSTSGESYNEQFFGPGTRLTVL.

The rearrangement uses TRBV7-2 and TRBJ1-1; tentatively, D is TRBD1 (6 bases). The CDR3 has 13 amino acids. Trimming stripped 6 bases from V and 4 bases from J, with 12 bases between. Germline CDR1 and CDR2: SGHTA and FQGNSA. DNA for the CDR3: TGTGCCAGCAGACCAGGGGTGATCACTGAAGCTTTCTTT. Its protein is CASRPGVITEAFF.

The chain joins TRBV4-1 to TRBJ2-3, with a tentative D call TRBD1 (6 bases). V was clipped by 6 bases and J by 0 bases, with 13 bases between them. The CDR3 contains 15 residues. The germline V gene encodes CDR1 MGHRA and CDR2 YSYEKL. In nucleotides, the CDR3 is TGCGCCAGCAGACAAACAGGGTTTAGCACAGATACGCAGTATTTT. Translated: CASRQTGFSTDTQYF.

The V and J genes are TRBV25-1 and TRBJ1-2; weak D call: TRBD1 (6 bases). Between the trimmed V and J ends, which lost 0 bases and 8 bases, there was a span of 22 bases. The CDR3 covers 17 residues. Germline lookup yields CDR1 MGHDK and CDR2 SYGVNS. The CDR3 sequence is CASSEYFPRTVYEGYTF. The CDR3 DNA sequence: TGTGCCAGCAGTGAATATTTTCCCCGGACAGTCTATGAGGGCTACACCTTC.

The chain recombines TRBV28 with TRBJ1-3; D is possibly TRBD1 (5 bases). This CDR3 has 15 residues. Germline values: CDR1 MDHEN, CDR2 SYDVKM. The V end was cut by 6 bases, the J end by 0 bases, with 12 bases between. In DNA form, the CDR3 reads TGTGCCAGCAGACGAAGACAGAACTCTGGAAACACCATATATTTT. Its protein product is CASRRRQNSGNTIYF.

J is TRBJ1-5 and V is TRBV27, with D unresolved. Germline lookup yields CDR1 MNHEY and CDR2 SMNVEV (reference sequence). V was cut by 3 bases and J by 3 bases, with 6 bases left in between. There are 13 residues in the CDR3. CDR3 sequence (DNA): TGTGCCAGCAGTTTCACATACAATCAGCCCCAGCATTTT. Protein: CASSFTYNQPQHF.

This chain links TRBV10-3 with TRBJ2-7; 8 bases are shared with TRBD1. Trimming removed 5 bases from V and 5 bases from J; junction bases left unmatched: 11. Germline CDR1 reads ENHRY; CDR2 reads SYGVKD. There are 15 residues in the CDR3. This CDR3 reads CAISMDRVVAHEQYF. The CDR3 DNA reads TGTGCCATCAGTATGGACAGGGTCGTCGCCCACGAGCAGTACTTC.

This clone was recorded a few times. CDR3 in amino acids: CASSLPTKQLAGDFEQYF. The CDR3 coding sequence is TGTGCCAGCAGCTTGCCCACTAAACAGCTAGCGGGGGACTTCGAGCAGTACTTC. This sequence joins TRBV11-1 and TRBJ2-7, with TRBD2 matching 10 bases. With V trimmed by 3 bases and J by 6 bases, 17 bases remained unmatched. The length of the CDR3 is 18 residues. Per the germline V gene, CDR1 is SGHAT and CDR2 is FQDESV (reference sequence).

This clone was recorded a few times. The V and J genes are TRBV21-1 and TRBJ2-7; the table assigns TRBD1, which was not confirmed against the DNA. TRBV21-1 is tagged as a pseudogene. CDR3 length equals 15 residues. The CDR3 loop reads CASSETGDKTYEQYF. The DNA of the CDR3 is TGTGCCAGCAGCGAAACAGGAGACAAGACCTACGAGCAGTACTTC.

The chain recombines TRBV6-1 with TRBJ2-1; 8 bases are shared with TRBD2. Per the germline V gene, CDR1 is MNHNS and CDR2 is SASEGT. The CDR3 runs 14 residues. Trimming took 2 bases from V and 4 from J; bases not matched to a gene: 1. CDR3: CASSESGGYNEQFF. The CDR3 nucleotides read TGTGCCAGCAGTGAATCGGGAGGGTACAATGAGCAGTTCTTC.

This rearrangement joins TRBV9 to TRBJ2-3, with 13 bases lining up with TRBD2. Germline assignment: CDR1 SGDLS and CDR2 YYNGEE. Unmatched junction bases numbered 5, after V lost 4 bases and J lost 6 bases. This CDR3 is 15 amino acids long. In DNA form, the CDR3 reads TGTGCCAGCAGCCGTCTACTAGCGGGAGGGGATACGCAGTATTTT. Amino acid sequence: CASSRLLAGGDTQYF.

The chain carries TRBV5-6 and TRBJ2-1, with 9 bases fitting TRBD2. Germline assignment: CDR1 SGHDT and CDR2 YYEEEE. Trimming at V came to 0 bases and at J to 3 bases, leaving 10 bases not matched to a gene. The CDR3 totals 18 residues. The CDR3 is CASSLVLREGRSYNEQFF. The CDR3 DNA sequence: TGTGCCAGCAGCTTGGTTCTGCGGGAGGGCCGGAGCTACAATGAGCAGTTCTTC.

The V gene is TRBV5-4, the J gene TRBJ2-3, with 11 nucleotides matching TRBD2. This CDR3 region has 16 residues. V lost 3 bases and J lost 3; bases outside the gene matches: 6. Germline V CDR1 and CDR2: SGHNT, YYREEE (reference sequence). The CDR3 sequence is CASSSLAGGFTDTQYF. DNA of the CDR3: TGTGCCAGCAGCTCTCTAGCGGGGGGTTTTACAGATACGCAGTATTTT.

Of note for this clone: One end of the junction varies from germline; a read error may be responsible. The V gene is TRBV29-1, the J gene TRBJ1-2, with D maybe TRBD1 (6 bases). The CDR3 loop spans 13 amino acids. Germline V gives CDR1 SQVTM, CDR2 ANQGSEA. In DNA form, the CDR3 reads TGCAGCGTTGAATCGGGGGGCGCCCATGGCTACCCCTTC. Translating gives CSVESGGAHGYPF.

V usage is TRBV14 and J usage is TRBJ2-1; 9 nucleotides align to TRBD1. CDR3 size: 15 residues. In germline, CDR1 is SGHDN, CDR2 FVKESK. V lost 2 bases, J lost 2 bases, and 1 base stayed unmatched. CDR3 in DNA: TGTGCCAGCAGCCAAAGGGACAGGGCCTACAATGAGCAGTTCTTC. This gives the protein CASSQRDRAYNEQFF.

This clone has more than one count but fewer than ten. This chain joins TRBV2 and TRBJ2-7; TRBD1 agrees at 8 bases. Germline V CDR1 and CDR2: SNHLY, FYNNEI. With 3 bases clipped from V and 6 bases from J, the junction kept 4 bases outside the gene matches. The CDR3 runs to 13 residues. The CDR3 spells CASSDRGQTEQYF. CDR3 sequence (DNA): TGTGCCAGCAGTGACAGGGGGCAAACCGAGCAGTACTTC.

The rearrangement joins TRBV7-6 to TRBJ1-3; 7 bases line up with TRBD1. The CDR3 has 14 residues. Unmatched junction bases numbered 3, after V lost 5 bases and J lost 2 bases. CDR1 SGHVS and CDR2 FNYEAQ come from the germline V gene. CDR3 nucleotide sequence: TGTGCCAGCAGCCACAGGGGCACTGGAAACACCATATATTTT. It translates to CASSHRGTGNTIYF. The variable domain in full, with the rest retrieved from reference TRBV7-6 and TRBJ1-3, is GAGVSQSPRYKVTKRGQDVALRCDPISGHVSLYWYRQALGQGPEFLTYFNYEAQQDKSGLPNDRFSAERPEGSISTLTIQRTEQRDSAMYRCASSHRGTGNTIYFGEGSWLTVV.